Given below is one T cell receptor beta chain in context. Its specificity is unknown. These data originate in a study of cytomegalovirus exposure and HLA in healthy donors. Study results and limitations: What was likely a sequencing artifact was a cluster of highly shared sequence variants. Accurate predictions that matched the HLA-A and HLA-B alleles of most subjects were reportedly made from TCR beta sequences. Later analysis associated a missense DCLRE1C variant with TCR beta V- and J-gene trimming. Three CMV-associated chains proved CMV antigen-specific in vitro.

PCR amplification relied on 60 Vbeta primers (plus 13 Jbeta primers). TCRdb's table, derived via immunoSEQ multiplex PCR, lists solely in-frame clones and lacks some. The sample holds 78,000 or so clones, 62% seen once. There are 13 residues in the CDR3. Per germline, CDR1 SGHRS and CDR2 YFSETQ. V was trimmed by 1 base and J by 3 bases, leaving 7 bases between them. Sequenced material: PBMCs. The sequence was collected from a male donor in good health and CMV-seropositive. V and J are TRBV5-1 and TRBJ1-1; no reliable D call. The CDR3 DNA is TGCGCCAGCAGCTTGACTCGGGACACTGAAGCTTTCTTT. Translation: CASSLTRDTEAFF.